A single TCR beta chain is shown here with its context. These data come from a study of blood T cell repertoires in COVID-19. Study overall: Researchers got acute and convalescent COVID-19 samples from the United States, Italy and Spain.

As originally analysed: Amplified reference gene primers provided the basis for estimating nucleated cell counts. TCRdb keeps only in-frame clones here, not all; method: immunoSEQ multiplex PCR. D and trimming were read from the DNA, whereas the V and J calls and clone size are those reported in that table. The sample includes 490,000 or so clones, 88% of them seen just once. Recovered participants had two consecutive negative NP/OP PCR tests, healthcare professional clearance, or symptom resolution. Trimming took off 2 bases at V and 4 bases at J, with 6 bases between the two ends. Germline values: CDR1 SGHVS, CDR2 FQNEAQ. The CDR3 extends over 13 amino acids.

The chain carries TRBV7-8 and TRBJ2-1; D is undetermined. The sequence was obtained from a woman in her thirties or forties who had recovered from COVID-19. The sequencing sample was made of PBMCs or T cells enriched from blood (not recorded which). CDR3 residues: CASSLSSYNEQFF. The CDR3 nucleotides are TGTGCCAGCAGCTTATCTTCTTACAATGAGCAGTTCTTC.